This is a list of T cell receptor beta chains from one sample in a study of cytomegalovirus exposure and HLA in healthy donors. Profiling relied on immunoSEQ multiplex PCR, and the TCRdb table lists in-frame clones only, not all of them. The table lists some 180,000 clones, 82% of them singletons, with more than 1.5% in the top ten. The material sequenced was PBMCs. These receptors all come from a man aged 40-49 years in good health and CMV-seronegative. Both conserved end residues are part of each CDR3. D genes are given only for firm matches. Size values are once, few and many counts, or a class for expanded clones, and some rows have none.

size	V	J	D	DNA	CDR3
once	TRBV5-1	TRBJ2-1	TRBD2	TGCGCCAGCAGCTTGGGACGGGCGGGAGGACGTTACAATGAGCAGTTCTTC	CASSLGRAGGRYNEQFF
.	TRBV4-1	TRBJ2-1	.	TGCGCCAGCAGCCCCAGACTAGATTATACCTACAATGAGCAGTTCTTC	CASSPRLDYTYNEQFF
.	TRBV6-1	TRBJ2-2	.	TGTGCCAGCAGTTTCGACAGCTACACCGGGGAGCTGTTTTTT	CASSFDSYTGELFF
.	TRBV7-3	TRBJ1-1	TRBD1	TGTGCCAGCAGCTTGGGGGACAGGGACTTTCCTGAAGCTTTCTTT	CASSLGDRDFPEAFF
.	TRBV7-9	TRBJ2-2	.	TGTGCCAGCAGGTACAGTCCATACACCGGGGAGCTGTTTTTT	CASRYSPYTGELFF
.	TRBV5-1	TRBJ1-4	.	TGCGCCAGCAGCGCCGGGGGGGGCGCCCCTGAAAAACTGTTTTTT	CASSAGGGAPEKLFF
.	TRBV28	TRBJ2-1	TRBD2	TGTGCCAGCAGCCAAGGAGGACTAGCGGGCTACTCCTACAATGAGCAGTTCTTC	CASSQGGLAGYSYNEQFF
.	TRBV5-5	TRBJ2-2	.	TGTGCCAGCAGCCCCACTAGCAGTGGCACCGGGGAGCTGTTTTTT	CASSPTSSGTGELFF
.	TRBV29-1	TRBJ2-7	.	TGCAGCGTTGAACAGGGCTACGAGCAGTACTTC	CSVEQGYEQYF
.	TRBV6-5	TRBJ2-6	.	TGTGCCAGCAGGGAAACAGGGAATGGGGCCAACGTCCTGACTTTC	CASRETGNGANVLTF
.	TRBV4-1	TRBJ2-3	.	TGCGCCAGCAGCCAAGAGTCCCTAGAAGGCACAGATACGCAGTATTTT	CASSQESLEGTDTQYF
.	TRBV6-1	TRBJ2-3	.	TGTGCCAGCAGAGCCGGGACTGGTCGCACAGATACGCAGTATTTT	CASRAGTGRTDTQYF
.	TRBV5-1	TRBJ2-2	TRBD1	TGCGCCAGCAGCACCGACAGGGTGGACACCGGGGAGCTGTTTTTT	CASSTDRVDTGELFF
.	TRBV7-8	TRBJ2-7	.	TGTGCCAGCAGCTTAGAGACTATAACAGTGTCCTACGAGCAGTACTTC	CASSLETITVSYEQYF
.	TRBV2	TRBJ1-2	.	TGTGCCAGCAGTGAAAGACAGGATGGTTTCGCTGGCTACACCTTC	CASSERQDGFAGYTF
.	TRBV5-1	TRBJ2-2	.	TGCGCCAGCAGCTTGGCCGCGACCGGGAACCTTTGGAGCACCGGGGAGCTGTTTTTT	CASSLAATGNLWSTGELFF